A single sample gave rise to the 11 T cell receptor beta chains below, sequenced in a study of OX40 agonist ivuxolimab in advanced cancers. Assay used: immunoSEQ multiplex PCR; TCRdb lists only in-frame clones, some missing. In the table there are approximately 35,000 clones, around nine tenths of which are singletons. The sequences come from CD4+ or CD8+ T cells sorted from blood, collected in a trial of the OX40 agonist ivuxolimab. These receptors were taken from an adult with an advanced solid tumor such as melanoma, head and neck, liver or kidney cancer.

The chain employs TRBV29-1 and TRBJ2-3; D possibly corresponds to TRBD2 (6 bases). Trimming left V 4 bases short and J 4 bases short, with 18 bases between. This CDR3 comprises 15 residues. Per germline, CDR1 SQVTM and CDR2 ANQGSEA. In nucleotides, the CDR3 is TGCAGCGTTGGGGGACTCGCGCCGGCGGCAGATACGCAGTATTTT. This encodes CSVGGLAPAADTQYF.

The chain joins TRBV7-9 to TRBJ1-1; 9 nucleotides line up with TRBD1. Germline V CDR1 and CDR2: SEHNR, FQNEAQ (reference sequence). The junction had 4 bases not matched to a gene; V was cut back by 5 bases and J by 0 bases. There are 15 residues in the CDR3. The CDR3 DNA reads TGTGCCAGCAGCCCGGGACAGGGAATGAACACTGAAGCTTTCTTT. Its translation is CASSPGQGMNTEAFF.

V usage is TRBV19 and J usage is TRBJ1-5; no definite D call. The germline V and J ends were trimmed by 3 bases and 3 bases, with 9 bases remaining between them. CDR1 is LNHDA, CDR2 SQIVND, per germline (reference sequence). The CDR3 has 14 amino acids. The CDR3 sequence is CASSIGRTNQPQHF. For the CDR3, the DNA is TGTGCCAGTAGTATCGGGAGGACCAATCAGCCCCAGCATTTT.

The chain joins TRBV19 to TRBJ1-4; no clear D. The CDR3 contains 13 residues. CDR1 is LNHDA, CDR2 SQIVND, per germline (reference sequence). V lost 9 bases and J lost 4, with 12 bases in between. The CDR3 here is CASLGRFNEKLFF. As DNA, the CDR3 is TGTGCCAGCTTGGGCAGGTTTAATGAAAAACTGTTTTTT. The full variable domain, rest sourced from reference TRBV19 and TRBJ1-4, is DGGITQSPKYLFRKEGQNVTLSCEQNLNHDAMYWYRQDPGQGLRLIYYSQIVNDFQKGDIAEGYSVSREKKESFPLTVTSAQKNPTAFYLCASLGRFNEKLFFGSGTQLSVL.

The V and J genes are TRBV6-1 and TRBJ2-3; tentatively, D is TRBD1 (6 bases). Germline CDR1 and CDR2: MNHNS and SASEGT. The germline V and J ends were trimmed by 4 bases and 0 bases, with 14 bases remaining between them. The CDR3 runs 16 residues. CDR3 nucleotides: TGTGCCAGCAGTGGAATCGGGACACACAGCACAGATACGCAGTATTTT. The encoded protein is CASSGIGTHSTDTQYF.

Worth noting for this clone: A read error is likely, as this CDR3 ends without the conserved phenylalanine or tryptophan. The J gene is TRBJ1-6, the V gene TRBV14; D perhaps matches TRBD1 (5 bases). In germline, CDR1 is SGHDN, CDR2 FVKESK. Deletions cut 6 bases from V and 6 bases from J, with 12 bases between. The CDR3 totals 14 residues. The CDR3 region has the DNA TGTGCCAGCAGTCCGGACACAAGTAATTCACCCCTCCACCTT. It specifies CASSPDTSNSPLHL.

This clone is medium-sized within its sample. This rearrangement joins TRBV2 to TRBJ2-7; a weak D match, TRBD1 (6 bases). Trimming removed 6 bases at V and 1 base at J, with 10 bases between. The germline CDR1 and CDR2 sequences are SNHLY and FYNNEI. The CDR3 sequence is 13 residues long. The CDR3 DNA sequence: TGTGCCAGCAGCCTGGACAGTTCCTACGAGCAGTACTTC. Translated: CASSLDSSYEQYF.

The V call is TRBV19, the J call TRBJ2-1, with 11 bases identical to TRBD2. There are 15 residues in the CDR3. Germline V lookup: CDR1 LNHDA, CDR2 SQIVND (reference sequence). V shed 5 bases and J 9 bases; nucleotides not matched to a gene: 9. For the CDR3, the DNA is TGTGCCAGTAGTCCCTGGACTAGCGGGTCAACTGAGCAGTTCTTC. Translated: CASSPWTSGSTEQFF.

The chain recombines TRBV7-2 with TRBJ1-5; 8 nucleotides line up with TRBD1. This CDR3 is 15 amino acids long. Trimming at V came to 0 bases and at J to 7 bases, leaving 5 bases not matched to a gene. Germline V gene lookup returns CDR1 SGHTA and CDR2 FQGNSA. The DNA for the CDR3 is TGTGCCAGCAGCTTAGCCCTGACAGGGGACCAGCCCCAGCATTTT. Translation gives CASSLALTGDQPQHF.

This chain links TRBV11-2 with TRBJ2-7, with 10 bases that match TRBD2. From germline, CDR1 is SGHAT and CDR2 FQNNGV. The CDR3 sequence is 17 residues long. Germline trimming cut 1 base from V and 4 bases from J; bases unmatched to any gene: 10. The CDR3 sequence: CASSLGLAGVAGYEQYF. As DNA, the CDR3 is TGTGCCAGCAGCTTAGGGCTAGCGGGAGTGGCCGGGTACGAGCAGTACTTC.

V and J are TRBV4-1 and TRBJ2-3; D remains unclear. Trimming pared 1 base from V and 4 bases from J, leaving 15 bases between. Germline values: CDR1 MGHRA, CDR2 YSYEKL. The CDR3 is made up of 16 amino acids. The DNA for the CDR3 is TGCGCCAGCAGCCAAGGGGATGCGGTCGCGGCAGATACGCAGTATTTT. Amino acids: CASSQGDAVAADTQYF.